This entry lists 10 T cell receptor beta chains sequenced from one sample in a study of tumor and adjacent non-tumor tissue in lung cancer. A modified ARM-PCR protocol with three rounds of nested PCR amplified TCRbeta. TCRdb ran MiXCR on the multiplex PCR reads and lists one entry per CDR3 protein. This sample has approximately 150,000 distinct CDR3 sequences; around two thirds occur once, and the top ten carry 15% to 20%. This sample's RNA came from whole unsorted tissue. Sequencing was done on a sample of lung tumor tissue. Receptors originate from a man between 60 and 75 years old with small cell lung cancer.

With respect to this clonotype: The CDR3 carries no conserved terminal phenylalanine or tryptophan, so it likely arises from a read error. This chain connects TRBV29-1 to TRBJ2-7; D is ambiguous. There are 15 residues in the CDR3. Trimming cost V 0 bases and J 2 bases, with 14 bases left between them. The germline gives CDR1 SQVTM, CDR2 ANQGSEA. Here the CDR3 DNA reads TGCAGCGTTGAAGATCGAAGGAAGGCAACCTACGAGCAGTACTCT. It is translated as CSVEDRRKATYEQYS.

This clonotype was observed a single time. The J gene is TRBJ2-7, the V gene TRBV6-5; possibly TRBD1 or TRBD2 for D (6 bases each). The CDR3 length is 15 residues. In germline, CDR1 is MNHEY, CDR2 SVGAGI. Trimming shortened V by 10 bases and J by 3 bases, and 22 bases separated the two germline ends. The CDR3 spells CANRWGLAPDYEQYV. The CDR3 region has the DNA TGTGCCAACAGGTGGGGGCTAGCGCCAGACTACGAGCAGTACGTC.

In its sample, this clonotype was seen a few times. The chain couples TRBV7-8 to TRBJ1-2; 7 nucleotides match TRBD1. V lost 5 bases to trimming and J lost 5 bases; unmatched junction nucleotides: 8. This CDR3 comprises 14 residues. Germline V lookup: CDR1 SGHVS, CDR2 FQNEAQ. The CDR3, as DNA: TGTGCCAGCAGCCCAGGGACAGAATTATATGGCTACACCTTC. It encodes CASSPGTELYGYTF.

The rearrangement uses TRBV5-1 and TRBJ2-3; D might be TRBD2 (6 bases). This CDR3 region has 16 residues. With 5 bases removed from V and 2 bases from J, the gap between germline ends came to 18 bases. Germline loops: CDR1 SGHRS, CDR2 YFSETQ. The DNA for the CDR3 is TGCGCCAGCAGGCGGAGAGGTGGGAGGACCACAGATACGCAGTATTTT. Translating it yields CASRRRGGRTTDTQYF. Variable domain in full (rest from reference TRBV5-1 and TRBJ2-3): KAGVTQTPRYLIKTRGQQVTLSCSPISGHRSVSWYQQTPGQGLQFLFEYFSETQRNKGNFPGRFSGRQFSNSRSEMNVSTLELGDSALYLCASRRRGGRTTDTQYFGPGTRLTVL.

On this clonotype: A junction boundary mismatches the germline segment, possibly from a read error. The rearrangement joins TRBV6-1 to TRBJ1-5, with a tentative D call TRBD1 (6 bases). The CDR3 runs 12 residues. The germline gives CDR1 MNHNS, CDR2 SASEGT. The CDR3 here is CASRVPRGPHHF. CDR3 bases: TGTGCCAGCAGAGTACCCCGGGGGCCCCACCATTTT.

The chain recombines TRBV20-1 with TRBJ1-1; tentative D call: TRBD1 (5 bases). V was trimmed by 6 bases and J by 8 bases, leaving 25 bases between them. Germline assignment: CDR1 DFQATT and CDR2 SNEGSKA (reference sequence). CDR3 length: 15 amino acids. CDR3 DNA: TGCAGTGCCTGGGGACCCGGGACCGCGGCTACCGAAGCTTTCTTT. This encodes CSAWGPGTAATEAFF.

A word on this clonotype: This may come from a read error, since a much larger clone is one base off. V gene TRBV12-3 or TRBV12-4 combines with J gene TRBJ2-3; D may be TRBD1 (6 bases). The CDR3 consists of 15 residues. The V and J ends lost 6 bases and 4 bases respectively, with 17 bases between them. This CDR3 is CASSRRQEAADTQYF. The CDR3 nucleotides are TGTGCCAGCAGCCGAAGACAGGAGGCCGCAGATACGCAGTATTTT.

This sequence joins TRBV6-6 and TRBJ2-3; D may be TRBD2 (7 bases). CDR3 size: 18 residues. Germline V gives CDR1 MNHNY, CDR2 SVGAGI (reference sequence). The ends were cut back, 6 bases at V and 0 bases at J, with 22 bases in the middle. The CDR3 DNA follows: TGTGCCAGCAGAGACACAGGGAGTAGGGAGGGGAGCACAGATACGCAGTATTTT. It specifies CASRDTGSREGSTDTQYF.

Worth noting for this clonotype: A much more abundant neighbour one base away suggests this may be a read error. V usage is TRBV5-1 and J usage is TRBJ2-2, with D possibly called TRBD1 or TRBD2 (5 bases each). The germline V gene has CDR1 SGHRS and CDR2 YFSETQ. CDR3 length: 16 amino acids. The CDR3 DNA follows: TGCGCCAGCAGCTTCTTAGTACGAGGGGTCACCGTGGAGCTGTTTTTT. Translated: CASSFLVRGVTVELFF.

This clonotype was seen once. An end of the junction does not agree with germline; a read error may underlie this. The gene calls are TRBV11-2 and TRBJ2-1; D call uncertain. The V gene's germline CDR1 is SGHAT and CDR2 FQNNGV. The CDR3 has 14 residues. CDR3 residues: CAGSLEPGRGEQFF. CDR3 sequence (DNA): TGTGCCGGCAGCTTAGAACCAGGAAGAGGTGAGCAATTCTTC. The full variable domain, its missing parts supplied by reference TRBV11-2 and TRBJ2-1, is EAGVAQSPRYKIIEKRQSVAFWCNPISGHATLYWYQQILGQGPKLLIQFQNNGVVDDSQLPKDRFSAERLKGVDSTLKIQPAKLEDSAVYLCAGSLEPGRGEQFFGPGTRLTVL.